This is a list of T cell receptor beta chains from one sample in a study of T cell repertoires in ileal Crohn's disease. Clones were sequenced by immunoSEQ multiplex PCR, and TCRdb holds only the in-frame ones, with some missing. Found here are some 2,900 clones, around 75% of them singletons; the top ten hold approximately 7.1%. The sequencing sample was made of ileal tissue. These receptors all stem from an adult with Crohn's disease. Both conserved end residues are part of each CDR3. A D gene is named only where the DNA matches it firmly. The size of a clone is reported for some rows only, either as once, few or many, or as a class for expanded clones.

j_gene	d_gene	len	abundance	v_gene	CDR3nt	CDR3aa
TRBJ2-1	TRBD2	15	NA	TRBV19	TGTGCCAGTAGTATCAAAGCGGGGGCGGGGAATGAGCAGTTCTTC	CASSIKAGAGNEQFF
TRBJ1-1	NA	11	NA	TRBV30	TGTGCCGGGCGACTGAACACTGAAGCTTTCTTT	CAGRLNTEAFF
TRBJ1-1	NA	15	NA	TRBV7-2	TGTGCCAGCAGCCCATTCCGACAGAGGAACACTGAAGCTTTCTTT	CASSPFRQRNTEAFF
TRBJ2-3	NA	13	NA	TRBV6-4	TGTGCCAGCAGTAGCGGGAGCACAGATACGCAGTATTTT	CASSSGSTDTQYF
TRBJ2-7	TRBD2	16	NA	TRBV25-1	TGTGCCAGCAGCCCAATTAGCGGGAGGGCTTACGGCGAGCAGTACTTC	CASSPISGRAYGEQYF
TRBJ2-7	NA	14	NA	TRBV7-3	TGTGCCAGCAGCTTAGGGGGCGGCTCCTACGAGCAGTACTTC	CASSLGGGSYEQYF
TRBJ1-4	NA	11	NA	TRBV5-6	TGTGCCAGCAGCTTGCGTGAAAAACTGTTTTTT	CASSLREKLFF
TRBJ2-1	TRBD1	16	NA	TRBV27	TGTGCCAGCAGGCCCCCATGGGCAGGGGGCTACAATGAGCAGTTCTTC	CASRPPWAGGYNEQFF
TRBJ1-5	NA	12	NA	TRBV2	TGTGCCAGCAGGACAGACAATCAGCCCCAGCATTTT	CASRTDNQPQHF
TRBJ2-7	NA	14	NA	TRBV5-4	TGTGCCAGCAGCTTTGGCAGGGAGGCCTACGAGCAGTACTTC	CASSFGREAYEQYF
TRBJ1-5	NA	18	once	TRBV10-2	TGCGCCAGCAGTGGGGACATCTTCACTAAGCAGGGCAATCAGCCCCAGCATTTT	CASSGDIFTKQGNQPQHF
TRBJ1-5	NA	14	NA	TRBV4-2	TGTGCCAGCAGCCAAGGGGAGGTCAGACAGCCCCAGCATTTT	CASSQGEVRQPQHF
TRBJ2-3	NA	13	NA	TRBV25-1	TGTGCCAGCTCCGACGGGGGCCGAGATACGCAGTATTTT	CASSDGGRDTQYF
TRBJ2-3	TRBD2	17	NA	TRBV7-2	TGTGCCAGCAGCGCAAGACTAGCGGGATGGGGTACAGATACGCAGTATTTT	CASSARLAGWGTDTQYF
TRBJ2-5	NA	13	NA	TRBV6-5	TGTGCCAGCAGGGACTGGTACCAAGAGACCCAGTACTTC	CASRDWYQETQYF
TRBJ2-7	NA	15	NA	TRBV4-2	TGTGCCAGCAGCCGAACAGGCCAGAGCTCCTACGAGCAGTACTTC	CASSRTGQSSYEQYF
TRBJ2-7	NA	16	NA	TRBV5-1	TGCGCCAGCAGTCCCAAAGTCAGGGGGGTAGGCTACGAGCAGTACTTC	CASSPKVRGVGYEQYF
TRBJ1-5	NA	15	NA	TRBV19	TGTGCCAGTAGTATCCCACCAGGACCCCCTCAGCCCCAGCATTTT	CASSIPPGPPQPQHF
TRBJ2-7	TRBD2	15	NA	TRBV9	TGTGCCAGCAGCAATCTAGCGGGAGAGGGCGTCGAGCAGTACTTC	CASSNLAGEGVEQYF
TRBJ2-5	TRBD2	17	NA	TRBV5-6	TGTGCCAGCAGCTTGGAAACTAGCGGGAGAATTTGGGAGACCCAGTACTTC	CASSLETSGRIWETQYF
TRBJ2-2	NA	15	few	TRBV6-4	TGTGCCAGCAGTGACTCTGAGACTAACACCGGGGAGCTGTTTTTT	CASSDSETNTGELFF
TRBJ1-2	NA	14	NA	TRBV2	TGTGCCAGCAGTGGGCCAGGAACTAACTATGGCTACACCTTC	CASSGPGTNYGYTF
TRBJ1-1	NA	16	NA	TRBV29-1	TGCAGCGTTGAAGATGGACAGCCCAAAGTGAACACTGAAGCTTTCTTT	CSVEDGQPKVNTEAFF
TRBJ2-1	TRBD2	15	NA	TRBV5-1	TGCGCCAGCAGCCCCAGCGGGAGGGCGGGAGAGGAGCAGTTCTTC	CASSPSGRAGEEQFF
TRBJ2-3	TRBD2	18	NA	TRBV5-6	TGTGCCAGCAGCCCCGACAGAGGACTAGTCGGGCGCACAGATACGCAGTATTTT	CASSPDRGLVGRTDTQYF
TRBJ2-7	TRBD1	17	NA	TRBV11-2	TGTGCCAGCAGCCCCCTAGGGACCGGGACAGGGGACTACGAGCAGTACTTC	CASSPLGTGTGDYEQYF
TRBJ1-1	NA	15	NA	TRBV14	TGTGCCAGCAGGGATAAGGACAGAGAGAACACTGAAGCTTTCTTT	CASRDKDRENTEAFF
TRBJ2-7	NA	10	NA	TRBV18	TGTGCCAGCCCGGAACACCCGCAGTACTTC	CASPEHPQYF
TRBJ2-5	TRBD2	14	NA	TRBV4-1	TGCGCCAGCAGCCAAACTAGCGCCCCAGAGACCCAGTACTTC	CASSQTSAPETQYF
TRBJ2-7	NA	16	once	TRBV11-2	TGTGCCAGCAGCCATCCCCAGGGGCGCTATGACTACGAGCAGTACTTC	CASSHPQGRYDYEQYF
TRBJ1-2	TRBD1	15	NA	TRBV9	TGTGCCAGCAGCGTTACCCCGGGACAGATCTATGGCTACACCTTC	CASSVTPGQIYGYTF
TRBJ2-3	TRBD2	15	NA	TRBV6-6	TGTGCCAGCAGCTCCAGCCTAGCGGGAGCCGATACGCAGTATTTT	CASSSSLAGADTQYF
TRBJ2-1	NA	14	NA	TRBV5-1	TGCGCCAGCAGCTTTAGCGGTCTAATGAATGAGCAGTTCTTC	CASSFSGLMNEQFF
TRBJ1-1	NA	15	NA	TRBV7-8	TGTGCCAGCAGGTTAGGGGAGGGAATGAACACTGAAGCTTTCTTT	CASRLGEGMNTEAFF
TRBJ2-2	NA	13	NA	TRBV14	TGTGCCAGCAGCCTCTCTACCACGTGGGAGCTGTTTTTT	CASSLSTTWELFF
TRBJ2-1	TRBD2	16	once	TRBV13	TGTGCCAGCAGTCACGGGGCTAGCGGGAGGGCCAGAGAGCAGTTCTTC	CASSHGASGRAREQFF
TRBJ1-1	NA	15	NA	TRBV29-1	TGCAGCGTAGTACCGGGCTCCAAAATGAACACTGAAGCTTTCTTT	CSVVPGSKMNTEAFF
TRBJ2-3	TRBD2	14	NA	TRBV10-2	TGCGCCAGCAGAACTAGCGGGAGGCCAGATACGCAGTATTTT	CASRTSGRPDTQYF
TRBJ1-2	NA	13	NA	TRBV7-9	TGTGCCAGCAGCTTAAATACAGGGAATGGCTACACCTTC	CASSLNTGNGYTF
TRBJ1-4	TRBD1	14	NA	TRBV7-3	TGTGCCAGCAGTTTCGGGACAGGGAATGAAAAACTGTTTTTT	CASSFGTGNEKLFF
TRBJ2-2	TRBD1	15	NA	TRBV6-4	TGTGCCAGCAGTGCGGACAGGGGCCACACCGGGGAGCTGTTTTTT	CASSADRGHTGELFF